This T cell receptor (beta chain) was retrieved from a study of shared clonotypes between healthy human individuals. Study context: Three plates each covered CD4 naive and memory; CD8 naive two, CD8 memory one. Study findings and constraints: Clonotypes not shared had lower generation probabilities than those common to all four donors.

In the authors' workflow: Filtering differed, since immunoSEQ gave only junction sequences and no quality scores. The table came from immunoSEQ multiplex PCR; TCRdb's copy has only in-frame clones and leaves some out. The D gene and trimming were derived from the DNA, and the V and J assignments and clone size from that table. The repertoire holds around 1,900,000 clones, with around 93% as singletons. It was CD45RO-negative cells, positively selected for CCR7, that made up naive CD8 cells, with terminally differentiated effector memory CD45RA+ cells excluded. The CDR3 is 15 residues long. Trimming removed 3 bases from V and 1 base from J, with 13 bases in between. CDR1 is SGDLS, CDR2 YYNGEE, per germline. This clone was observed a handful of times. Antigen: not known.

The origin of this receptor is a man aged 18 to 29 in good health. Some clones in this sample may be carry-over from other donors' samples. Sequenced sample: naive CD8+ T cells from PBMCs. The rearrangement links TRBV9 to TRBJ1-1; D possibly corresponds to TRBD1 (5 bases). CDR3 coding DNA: TGTGCCAGCAGCGCTCGAACAACAGGGAACACTGAAGCTTTCTTT. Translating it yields CASSARTTGNTEAFF.